The 16 T cell receptor beta chains given below trace back to one sample, sequenced in a study of blood T cell repertoires in COVID-19. Clones were read by immunoSEQ multiplex PCR, and TCRdb kept only the in-frame ones, dropping some. Here the sample spans over 300,000 clones, around 89% being singletons. The source material was PBMCs or T cells enriched from blood (not recorded which). The receptors come from a woman aged 25 to 39 with acute COVID-19.

V and J are TRBV5-8 and TRBJ1-2; 11 bases match TRBD1. This CDR3 has 14 amino acids. The V and J ends lost 4 bases and 8 bases, in that order; junction bases with no gene match: 7. Germline values: CDR1 SGHTS, CDR2 YDEGEE. The DNA for the CDR3 is TGTGCCAGCAGCCCGGACAGGGGGCGTTTCGGCTACACCTTC. This translates into CASSPDRGRFGYTF.

This chain links TRBV7-9 with TRBJ2-5, with 9 positions matching TRBD2. V shed 6 bases and J 5 bases; nucleotides not matched to a gene: 10. Germline V gene lookup returns CDR1 SEHNR and CDR2 FQNEAQ (reference sequence). CDR3 length equals 15 residues. CDR3 residues: CASRPSSGELETQYF. The CDR3, as DNA: TGTGCCAGCAGGCCCTCTAGCGGGGAACTGGAGACCCAGTACTTC.

The chain employs TRBV12-5 and TRBJ1-5; 7 bases are a match to TRBD1. CDR1 is LGHNT and CDR2 is FRNRAP in the germline V gene. Unmatched junction bases numbered 4, after V lost 5 bases and J lost 6 bases. This CDR3 comprises 13 residues. The CDR3 sequence is CASGPEGAQPQHF. The CDR3 DNA reads TGTGCTAGTGGTCCCGAGGGGGCTCAGCCCCAGCATTTT.

V and J are TRBV7-3 and TRBJ2-3, with D possibly TRBD1 on 6 matching bases. V was pared by 4 bases and J by 0 bases, with 8 bases between. This CDR3 spans 14 amino acids. Per the germline V gene, CDR1 is SGHTA and CDR2 is FQGTGA. The chain's CDR3 is CASSSGVSTDTQYF. CDR3 in DNA: TGTGCCAGCAGCTCAGGGGTCAGCACAGATACGCAGTATTTT.

This rearrangement joins TRBV6-5 to TRBJ2-7; 8 bases fit TRBD2. CDR3 length: 15 amino acids. In germline, CDR1 is MNHEY, CDR2 SVGAGI. The V and J ends lost 1 base and 4 bases, in that order; junction bases with no gene match: 6. CDR3 in amino acids: CASSYLRGEQYEQYF. The CDR3 DNA reads as TGTGCCAGCAGTTACTTGCGGGGGGAGCAATACGAGCAGTACTTC.

This rearrangement joins TRBV19 to TRBJ1-1, with D uncertain. The V and J ends lost 9 bases and 0 bases respectively, with 20 bases between them. Germline V gives CDR1 LNHDA, CDR2 SQIVND (reference sequence). The CDR3 consists of 16 residues. Written as DNA, the CDR3 is TGTGCCAGCCGAATGTTGAAAACAGTACTGAACACTGAAGCTTTCTTT. Protein: CASRMLKTVLNTEAFF.

The chain recombines TRBV27 with TRBJ2-5; D ambiguous. This CDR3 comprises 13 residues. CDR1 MNHEY and CDR2 SMNVEV come from the germline V gene (reference sequence). Trimming removed 6 bases from V and 5 bases from J, with 13 bases in between. CDR3 bases: TGTGCCAGCAGCGGAGATGATGGGGAGACCCAGTACTTC. This codes for CASSGDDGETQYF.

This clone was observed a few times. The sample carries other DNA sequences with the same CDR3. The V and J genes are TRBV12-3 or TRBV12-4 and TRBJ2-7; D uncertain. The CDR3 totals 13 residues. Trimming shortened V by 1 base and J by 2 bases, and 6 bases separated the two germline ends. The DNA of the CDR3 is TGTGCCAGCAGTTTAGGTGGCCCCTACGAGCAGTACTTC. Its protein product is CASSLGGPYEQYF.

This clone has only a few counts. Other DNA variants within this sample encode the same CDR3. The chain joins TRBV5-1 to TRBJ1-1; tentatively, D is TRBD1 (5 bases). The CDR3 contains 14 residues. Per germline, CDR1 SGHRS and CDR2 YFSETQ. Trimming took 0 bases from V and 5 from J, leaving 11 bases between them. CDR3 amino acids: CASSLGQGVTEAFF. The CDR3 DNA reads TGCGCCAGCAGCTTGGGGCAGGGCGTTACTGAAGCTTTCTTT.

The chain has TRBV6-5 and TRBJ2-3; TRBD2 is a possible D gene (5 bases). CDR1 is MNHEY and CDR2 is SVGAGI in the germline V gene. The CDR3 totals 12 residues. V lost 8 bases and J lost 14, with 20 bases in between. The CDR3 reads CASDNGLTRVYF. The CDR3 DNA reads as TGTGCCAGCGATAACGGACTTACACGCGTGTATTTT.

This clone has just one count. The chain is built from TRBV5-6 and TRBJ1-2, with 9 bases fitting TRBD1. CDR1 and CDR2 from the germline V gene are SGHDT and YYEEEE. V shed 2 bases, J shed 2 bases, and the junction held 7 bases outside the gene matches. The CDR3 extends over 16 amino acids. The CDR3 bases are TGTGCCAGCAGCTTTTTACAGACAGGGGGGAACTATGGCTACACCTTC. Encoded protein: CASSFLQTGGNYGYTF. The full variable domain, its missing parts supplied by reference TRBV5-6 and TRBJ1-2, is DAGVTQSPTHLIKTRGQQVTLRCSPKSGHDTVSWYQQALGQGPQFIFQYYEEEERQRGNFPDRFSGHQFPNYSSELNVNALLLGDSALYLCASSFLQTGGNYGYTFGSGTRLTVV.

This sequence joins TRBV7-9 and TRBJ2-2, with a weak D call TRBD1 (5 bases). CDR3 length: 14 amino acids. Germline loops: CDR1 SEHNR, CDR2 FQNEAQ (reference sequence). Trimming stripped 0 bases from V and 3 bases from J, with 5 bases between. CDR3 sequence (DNA): TGTGCCAGCAGCTTAGCAGGGGACACCGGGGAGCTGTTTTTT. It specifies CASSLAGDTGELFF.

This rearrangement joins TRBV3-1 (or the pseudogene TRBV3-2) to TRBJ1-1; D is unclear. Germline V lookup: CDR1 LGHDT, CDR2 YNNKEL (reference sequence). The length of the CDR3 is 13 residues. Trimming removed 5 bases from V and 6 bases from J, with 13 bases in between. CDR3 in amino acids: CASSYTTIAEAFF. CDR3 coding DNA: TGTGCCAGCAGCTATACTACAATTGCTGAAGCTTTCTTT.

This clone was observed a handful of times. J is TRBJ2-2 and V is TRBV11-2, with a possible D match to TRBD2 (5 bases). The CDR3 is 15 amino acids. The V and J ends lost 1 base and 0 bases respectively, with 6 bases between them. The germline V gene encodes CDR1 SGHAT and CDR2 FQNNGV. In nucleotides, the CDR3 is TGTGCCAGCAGCTTAGTAGCGACGAACACCGGGGAGCTGTTTTTT. It yields the protein CASSLVATNTGELFF.

This sequence joins TRBV3-1 (or the pseudogene TRBV3-2) and TRBJ1-2; D unresolved. The CDR3 has 16 residues. V lost 2 bases, J lost 3 bases, and 16 bases lay in between. The germline gives CDR1 LGHDT, CDR2 YNNKEL (reference sequence). The CDR3 loop reads CASSQLPDGGHYGYTF. The CDR3 DNA reads TGTGCCAGCAGCCAACTGCCGGACGGAGGACACTATGGCTACACCTTC.

This rearrangement joins TRBV7-8 to TRBJ2-3; 8 bases agree with TRBD2. There are 15 residues in the CDR3. V lost 5 bases to trimming and J lost 6 bases; unmatched junction nucleotides: 10. Per the germline V gene, CDR1 is SGHVS and CDR2 is FQNEAQ. The CDR3 DNA is TGTGCCAGCAGCCGCGGGACTAGTAGGGGCGATACGCAGTATTTT. Amino acid sequence: CASSRGTSRGDTQYF.